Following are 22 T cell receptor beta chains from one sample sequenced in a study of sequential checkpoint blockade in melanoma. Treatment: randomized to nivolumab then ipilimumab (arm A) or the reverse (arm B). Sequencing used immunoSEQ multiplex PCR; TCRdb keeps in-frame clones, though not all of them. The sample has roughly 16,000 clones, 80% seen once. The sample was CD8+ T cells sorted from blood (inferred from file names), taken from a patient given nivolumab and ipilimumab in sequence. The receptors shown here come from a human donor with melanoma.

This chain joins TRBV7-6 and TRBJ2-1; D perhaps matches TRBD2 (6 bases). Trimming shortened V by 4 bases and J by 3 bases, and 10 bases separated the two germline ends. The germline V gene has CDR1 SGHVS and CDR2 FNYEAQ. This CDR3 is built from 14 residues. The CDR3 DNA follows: TGTGCCAGCAGCTACCGACTAGACTACAATGAGCAGTTCTTC. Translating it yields CASSYRLDYNEQFF.

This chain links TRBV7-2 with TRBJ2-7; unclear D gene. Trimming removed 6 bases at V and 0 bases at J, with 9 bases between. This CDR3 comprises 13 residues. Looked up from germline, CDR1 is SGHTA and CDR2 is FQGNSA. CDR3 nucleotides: TGTGCCAGCAGACGCGACTTCTCCTACGAGCAGTACTTC. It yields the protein CASRRDFSYEQYF.

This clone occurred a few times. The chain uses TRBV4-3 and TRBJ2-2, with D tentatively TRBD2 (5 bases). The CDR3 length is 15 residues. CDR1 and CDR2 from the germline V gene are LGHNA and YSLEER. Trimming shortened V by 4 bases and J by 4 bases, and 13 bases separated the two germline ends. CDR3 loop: CASSPAERSTGELFF. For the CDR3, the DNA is TGCGCCAGCAGCCCAGCGGAACGAAGCACCGGGGAGCTGTTTTTT.

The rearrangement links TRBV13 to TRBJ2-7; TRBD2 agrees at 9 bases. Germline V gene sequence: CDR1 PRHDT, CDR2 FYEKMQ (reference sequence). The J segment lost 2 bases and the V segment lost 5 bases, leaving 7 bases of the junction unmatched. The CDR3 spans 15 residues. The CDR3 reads CASSPLSGGTYEQYF. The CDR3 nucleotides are TGTGCCAGCAGCCCGCTTAGCGGGGGTACCTACGAGCAGTACTTC.

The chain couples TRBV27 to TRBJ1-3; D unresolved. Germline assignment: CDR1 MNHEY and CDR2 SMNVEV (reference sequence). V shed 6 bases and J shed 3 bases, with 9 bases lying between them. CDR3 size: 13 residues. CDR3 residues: CASSPLGGNTIYF. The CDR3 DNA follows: TGTGCCAGCAGCCCCCTCGGTGGAAACACCATATATTTT.

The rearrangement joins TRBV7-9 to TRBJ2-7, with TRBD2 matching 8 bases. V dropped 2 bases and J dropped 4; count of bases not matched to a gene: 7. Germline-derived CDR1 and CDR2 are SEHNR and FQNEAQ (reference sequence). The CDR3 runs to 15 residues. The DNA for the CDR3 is TGTGCCAGCAGCTTATCAAGCGGGGGTCCATACGAGCAGTACTTC. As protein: CASSLSSGGPYEQYF.

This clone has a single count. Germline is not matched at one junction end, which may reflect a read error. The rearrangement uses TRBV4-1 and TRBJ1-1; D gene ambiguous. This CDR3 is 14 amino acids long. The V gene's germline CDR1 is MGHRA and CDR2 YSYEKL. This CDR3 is CVSSQGPISGEAFF. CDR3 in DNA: TGCGTCAGCAGCCAAGGGCCTATTTCGGGTGAAGCTTTCTTT.

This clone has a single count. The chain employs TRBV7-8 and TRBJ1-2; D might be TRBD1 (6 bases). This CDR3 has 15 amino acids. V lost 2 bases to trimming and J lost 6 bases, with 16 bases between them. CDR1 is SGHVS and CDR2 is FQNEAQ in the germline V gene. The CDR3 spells CASSLPSTGKDGYTF. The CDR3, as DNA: TGTGCCAGCAGCTTACCGAGCACAGGGAAGGATGGCTACACCTTC.

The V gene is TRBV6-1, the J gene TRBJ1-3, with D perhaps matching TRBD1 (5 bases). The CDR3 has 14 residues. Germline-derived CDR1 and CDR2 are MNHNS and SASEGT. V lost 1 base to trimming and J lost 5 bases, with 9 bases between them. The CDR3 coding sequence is TGTGCCAGCAGTGAAGGAAAGGGGAGAAACACCATATATTTT. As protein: CASSEGKGRNTIYF.

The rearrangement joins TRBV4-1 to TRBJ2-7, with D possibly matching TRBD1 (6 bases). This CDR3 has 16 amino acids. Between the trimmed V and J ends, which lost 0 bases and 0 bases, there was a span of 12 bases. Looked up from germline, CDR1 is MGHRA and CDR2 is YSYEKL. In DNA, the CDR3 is TGCGCCAGCAGCCAAGATGGGACACCCTTCTCCTACGAGCAGTACTTC. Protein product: CASSQDGTPFSYEQYF.

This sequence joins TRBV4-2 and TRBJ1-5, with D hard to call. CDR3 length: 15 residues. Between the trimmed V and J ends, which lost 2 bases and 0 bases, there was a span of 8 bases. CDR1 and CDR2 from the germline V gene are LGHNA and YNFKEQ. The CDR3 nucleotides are TGTGCCAGCAGCCAACAGCGGTATAGCAATCAGCCCCAGCATTTT. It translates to CASSQQRYSNQPQHF.

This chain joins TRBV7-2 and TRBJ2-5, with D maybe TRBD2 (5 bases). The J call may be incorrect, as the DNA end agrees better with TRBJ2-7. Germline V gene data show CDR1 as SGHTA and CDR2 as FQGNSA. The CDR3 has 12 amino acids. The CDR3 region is CASSPPGYEQYF. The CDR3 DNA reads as TGTGCCAGCAGCCCCCCGGGATACGAGCAGTACTTC.

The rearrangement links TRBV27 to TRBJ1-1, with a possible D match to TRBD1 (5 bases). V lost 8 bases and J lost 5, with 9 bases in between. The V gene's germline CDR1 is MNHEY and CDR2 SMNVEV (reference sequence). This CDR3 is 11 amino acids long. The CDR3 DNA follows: TGTGCCAGCTGGGGGGGGACTGAAGCTTTCTTT. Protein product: CASWGGTEAFF.

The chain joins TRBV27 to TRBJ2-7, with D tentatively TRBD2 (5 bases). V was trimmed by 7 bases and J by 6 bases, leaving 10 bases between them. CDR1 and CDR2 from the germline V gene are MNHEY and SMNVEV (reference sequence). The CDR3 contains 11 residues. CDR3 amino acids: CASIIRGEQYF. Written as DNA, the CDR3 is TGTGCCAGCATTATCCGGGGCGAGCAGTACTTC.

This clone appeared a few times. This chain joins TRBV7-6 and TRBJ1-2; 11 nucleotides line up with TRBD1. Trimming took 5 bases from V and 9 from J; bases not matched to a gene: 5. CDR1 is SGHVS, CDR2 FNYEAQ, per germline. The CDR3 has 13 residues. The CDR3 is CASSPGQGESYTF. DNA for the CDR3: TGTGCCAGCAGCCCGGGACAGGGGGAGAGCTACACCTTC.

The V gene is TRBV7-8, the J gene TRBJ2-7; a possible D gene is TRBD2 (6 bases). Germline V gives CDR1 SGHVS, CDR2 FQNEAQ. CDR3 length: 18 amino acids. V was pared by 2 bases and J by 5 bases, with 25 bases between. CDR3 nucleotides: TGTGCCAGCAGCTTACGCAGGGATCTGGCGCCGGGACTTAACGAGCAGTACTTC. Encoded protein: CASSLRRDLAPGLNEQYF. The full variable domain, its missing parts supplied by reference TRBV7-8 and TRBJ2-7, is GAGVSQSPRYKVAKRGQDVALRCDPISGHVSLFWYQQALGQGPEFLTYFQNEAQLDKSGLPSDRFFAERPEGSVSTLKIQRTQQEDSAVYLCASSLRRDLAPGLNEQYFGPGTRLTVT.

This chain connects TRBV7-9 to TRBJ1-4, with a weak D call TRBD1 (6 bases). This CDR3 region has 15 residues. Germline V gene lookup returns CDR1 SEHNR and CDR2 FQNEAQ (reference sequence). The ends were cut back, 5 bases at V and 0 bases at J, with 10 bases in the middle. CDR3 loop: CASSPGQATNEKLFF. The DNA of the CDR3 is TGTGCCAGCAGCCCGGGACAAGCAACTAATGAAAAACTGTTTTTT.

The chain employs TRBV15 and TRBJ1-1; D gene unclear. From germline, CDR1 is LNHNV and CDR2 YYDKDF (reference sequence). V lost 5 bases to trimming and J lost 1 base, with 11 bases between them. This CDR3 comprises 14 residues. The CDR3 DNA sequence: TGTGCCACCAGCGCAACGAGAGGGAACACTGAAGCTTTCTTT. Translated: CATSATRGNTEAFF.

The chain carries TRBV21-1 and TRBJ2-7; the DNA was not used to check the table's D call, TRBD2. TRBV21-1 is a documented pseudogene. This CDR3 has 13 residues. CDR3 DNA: TGTGCCAGCAGCACGAGCGGGAAGTACGAGCAGTACTTC. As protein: CASSTSGKYEQYF.

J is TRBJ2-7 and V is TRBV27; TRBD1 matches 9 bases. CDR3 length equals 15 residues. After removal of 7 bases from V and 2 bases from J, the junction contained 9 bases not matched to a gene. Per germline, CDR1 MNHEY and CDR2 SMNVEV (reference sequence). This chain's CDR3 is CASTLSGTGPYEQYF. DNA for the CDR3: TGTGCCAGCACCTTATCTGGGACAGGGCCCTACGAGCAGTACTTC.

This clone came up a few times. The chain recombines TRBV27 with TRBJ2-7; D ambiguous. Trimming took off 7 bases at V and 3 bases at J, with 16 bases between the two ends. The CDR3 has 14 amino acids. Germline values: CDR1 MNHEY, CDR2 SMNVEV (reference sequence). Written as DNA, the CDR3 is TGTGCCAGCAAGAAGCGAGAGGTTGGCTACGAGCAGTACTTC. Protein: CASKKREVGYEQYF.

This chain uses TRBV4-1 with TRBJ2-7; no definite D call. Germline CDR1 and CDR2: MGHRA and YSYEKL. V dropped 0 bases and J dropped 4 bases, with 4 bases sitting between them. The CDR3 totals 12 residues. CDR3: CASSQDEYEQYF. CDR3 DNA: TGCGCCAGCAGCCAAGATGAGTACGAGCAGTACTTC.